The source of this T cell receptor beta chain is a study of shared clonotypes between healthy human individuals. With regard to this clone: Its specificity is not known.

Profiling relied on immunoSEQ multiplex PCR, and the TCRdb table lists in-frame clones only, not all of them. Counted here are under 150,000 clones, around two thirds occurring once; the ten biggest clones make up just under 25%. The germline CDR1 and CDR2 sequences are MRHNA and SNTAGT. This CDR3 spans 13 amino acids. Trimming left V 5 bases short and J 1 base short, with 9 bases between. Study-wide findings and caveats: Estimated richness was generally greater in naive than memory subsets. Generation probabilities were higher for clonotypes shared across all four sorted-subset donors than for unshared ones.

The clonotype was recovered from a woman aged 25 to 39 in good health. Specimen: memory CD8+ T cells sorted from blood. The subset denotes: CD45RO+ cells pooled with CCR7-negative TemRA cells. The chain carries TRBV6-4 and TRBJ2-7; possible D gene TRBD1, 5 bases. The DNA for the CDR3 is TGTGCCAGCAGTTTATCAGGGTCCTACGAGCAGTACTTC. It translates to CASSLSGSYEQYF.